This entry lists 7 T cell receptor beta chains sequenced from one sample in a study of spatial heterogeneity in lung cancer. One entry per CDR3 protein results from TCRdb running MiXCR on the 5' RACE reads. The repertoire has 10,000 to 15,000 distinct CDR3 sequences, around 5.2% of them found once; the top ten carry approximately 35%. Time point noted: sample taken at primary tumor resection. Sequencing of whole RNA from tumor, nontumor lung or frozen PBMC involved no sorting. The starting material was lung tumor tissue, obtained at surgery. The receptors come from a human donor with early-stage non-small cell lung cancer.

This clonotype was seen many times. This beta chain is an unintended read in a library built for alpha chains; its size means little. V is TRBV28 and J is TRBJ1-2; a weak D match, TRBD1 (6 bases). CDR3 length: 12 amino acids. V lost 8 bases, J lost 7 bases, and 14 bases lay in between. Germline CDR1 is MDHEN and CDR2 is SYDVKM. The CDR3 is CASDLQGSGYTF. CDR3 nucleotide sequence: TGTGCCAGCGATCTTCAGGGGTCTGGCTACACCTTC.

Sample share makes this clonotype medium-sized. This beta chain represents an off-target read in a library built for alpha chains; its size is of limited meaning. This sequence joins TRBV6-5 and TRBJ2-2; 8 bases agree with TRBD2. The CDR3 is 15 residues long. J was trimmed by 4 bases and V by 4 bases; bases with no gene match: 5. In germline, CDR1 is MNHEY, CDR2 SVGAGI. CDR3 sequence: CASSFGTSGTGELFF. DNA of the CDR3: TGTGCCAGCAGTTTCGGGACTAGTGGCACCGGGGAGCTGTTTTTT.

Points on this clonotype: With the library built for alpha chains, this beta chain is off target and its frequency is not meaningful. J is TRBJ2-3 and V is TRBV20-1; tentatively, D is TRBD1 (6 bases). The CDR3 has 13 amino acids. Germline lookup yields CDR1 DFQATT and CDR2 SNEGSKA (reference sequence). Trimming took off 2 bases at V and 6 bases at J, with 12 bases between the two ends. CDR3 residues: CSARTGFWDTQYF. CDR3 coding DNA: TGCAGTGCTAGAACAGGGTTTTGGGATACGCAGTATTTT.

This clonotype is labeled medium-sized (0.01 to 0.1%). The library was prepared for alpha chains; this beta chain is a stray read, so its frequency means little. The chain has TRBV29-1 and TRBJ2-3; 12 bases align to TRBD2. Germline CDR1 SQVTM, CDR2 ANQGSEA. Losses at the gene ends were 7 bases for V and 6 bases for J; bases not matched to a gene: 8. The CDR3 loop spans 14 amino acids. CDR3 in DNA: TGCAGCGCTCCGACTAGCGGGGGCCGGGATACGCAGTATTTT. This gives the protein CSAPTSGGRDTQYF.

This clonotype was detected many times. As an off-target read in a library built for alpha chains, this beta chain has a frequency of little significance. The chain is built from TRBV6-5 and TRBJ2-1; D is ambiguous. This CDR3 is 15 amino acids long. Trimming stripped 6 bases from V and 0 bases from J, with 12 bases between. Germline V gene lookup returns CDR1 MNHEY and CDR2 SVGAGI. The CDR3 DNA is TGTGCCAGCAGCGTTGACGGAAGCTCCTACAATGAGCAGTTCTTC. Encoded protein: CASSVDGSSYNEQFF.

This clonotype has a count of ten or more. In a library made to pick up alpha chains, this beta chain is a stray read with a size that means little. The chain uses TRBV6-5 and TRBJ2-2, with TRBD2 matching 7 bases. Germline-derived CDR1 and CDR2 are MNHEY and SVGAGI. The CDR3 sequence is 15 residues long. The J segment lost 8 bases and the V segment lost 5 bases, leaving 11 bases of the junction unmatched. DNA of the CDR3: TGTGCCAGCAGTGGGGGGGACTTAGCTTCTGGGGAGCTGTTTTTT. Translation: CASSGGDLASGELFF.

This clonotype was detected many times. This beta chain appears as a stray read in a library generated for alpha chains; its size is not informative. For the CDR3, the DNA is TGCAGCGTTGGACAGGGTCACGGGGAGCTGTTTTTT. This sequence encodes CSVGQGHGELFF. The chain combines TRBV29-1 with TRBJ2-2, with 7 bases fitting TRBD1. The CDR3 totals 12 residues. V lost 4 bases, J lost 7 bases, and 3 bases stayed unmatched. The germline V gene encodes CDR1 SQVTM and CDR2 ANQGSEA.